This T cell receptor (beta chain) came from a study of blood T cells in healthy people across ages. V lost 5 bases and J lost 15; bases outside the gene matches: 12. Germline V gene sequence: CDR1 MNHEY, CDR2 SMNVEV (reference sequence). The CDR3 is 13 residues long. The authors ran a second PCR of roughly 6 to 12 cycles using a sample-barcoded 5' primer and a J-beta primer mix. One entry per CDR3 protein, called by TCRdb with MiXCR from the 5' RACE reads. This table has about 1.6 million distinct CDR3 sequences, approximately 32% appearing once. The clonotype comes from a woman younger than 45 in good health. This rearrangement joins TRBV27 to TRBJ2-1; 8 positions agree with TRBD2. The sample comprised blood. CDR3 protein: CASSLTSGRVGFF. DNA for the CDR3: TGTGCCAGCAGTCTTACTAGCGGACGGGTAGGGTTCTTC.